These 32 T cell receptor beta chains share one sample of origin, sequenced in a study of CD8 T cells in Susac syndrome. Roughly 0.5 to 1 ug RNA was reverse transcribed with random hexamers. Each CDR3 protein gets one entry after TCRdb re-called the immunoSEQ multiplex PCR reads with MiXCR. The sample consists of roughly 120,000 distinct CDR3 sequences, less than 95% of them appearing once. What was sequenced was CD4+ T cells from PBMCs. Receptor source: a human donor in good health.

This clonotype has only a few counts. The chain recombines TRBV28 with TRBJ2-7; D call uncertain. The V gene lost 2 bases and the J gene lost 2 bases, with 1 base spanning the gap. The CDR3 runs 11 residues. The germline V gene has CDR1 MDHEN and CDR2 SYDVKM. The CDR3 region is CASSLTYEQYF. CDR3 nucleotide sequence: TGTGCCAGCAGTTTAACCTACGAGCAGTACTTC.

CDR3 sequence reads: CASSFTLGTGDGYTF. The CDR3 DNA follows: TGCGCCAGCAGCTTCACGTTAGGGACAGGGGATGGCTACACCTTC. V usage is TRBV5-1 and J usage is TRBJ1-2; TRBD1 matches at 10 bases. Losses at the gene ends were 2 bases for V and 6 bases for J; bases not matched to a gene: 7. The CDR3 runs 15 residues. The germline V gene encodes CDR1 SGHRS and CDR2 YFSETQ.

The V and J genes are TRBV18 and TRBJ1-5, with TRBD1 matching over 8 bases. This CDR3 region has 15 residues. Per germline, CDR1 KGHSH and CDR2 LQKENI. With V trimmed by 3 bases and J by 7 bases, 8 bases remained unmatched. CDR3 in amino acids: CASSPGPTGVQPQHF. The CDR3 DNA follows: TGTGCCAGCTCACCGGGTCCGACAGGGGTACAGCCCCAGCATTTT.

In DNA, the CDR3 is TGTGCCAGCAGACCACCGGGACTAGCGTACACCGGGGAGCTGTTTTTT. The encoded protein is CASRPPGLAYTGELFF. This chain joins TRBV6-1 and TRBJ2-2, with 10 bases fitting TRBD2. This CDR3 is 16 amino acids long. V shed 6 bases and J 3 bases; nucleotides not matched to a gene: 7. Per germline, CDR1 MNHNS and CDR2 SASEGT.

This sequence joins TRBV30 and TRBJ1-3, with a weak D call TRBD1 (5 bases). Germline assignment: CDR1 GTSNPN and CDR2 SVGIG (reference sequence). Trimming cost V 0 bases and J 4 bases, with 16 bases left between them. This CDR3 spans 16 amino acids. CDR3 protein: CAWSVSLGGSGNTIYF. In DNA, the CDR3 is TGTGCCTGGAGTGTCTCTCTCGGGGGATCCGGAAACACCATATATTTT.

The chain is built from TRBV6-5 and TRBJ2-7, with TRBD1 matching 9 bases. The germline CDR1 and CDR2 sequences are MNHEY and SVGAGI. The CDR3 has 16 amino acids. J lost 4 bases, V lost 7 bases, and 14 bases had no gene match. The CDR3 region has the DNA TGTGCCAGCATTAAACAGGGGGCGCACCAGGGGTACGAGCAGTACTTC. This encodes CASIKQGAHQGYEQYF.

The chain's CDR3 is CASSDSRASGKQYF. The DNA for the CDR3 is TGTGCCAGCAGTGACTCAAGGGCTAGCGGGAAGCAGTACTTC. The chain uses TRBV6-4 and TRBJ2-7, with 9 bases lining up with TRBD2. The J segment lost 8 bases and the V segment lost 0 bases, leaving 5 bases of the junction unmatched. Germline V lookup: CDR1 MRHNA, CDR2 SNTAGT. The CDR3 covers 14 residues.

This clonotype was recorded only once. This rearrangement joins TRBV5-1 to TRBJ1-1; D is unresolved. The CDR3 runs 11 residues. V was trimmed by 3 bases and J by 3 bases, leaving 3 bases between them. The germline V gene has CDR1 SGHRS and CDR2 YFSETQ. CDR3 in DNA: TGCGCCAGCAGCTCGGACACTGAAGCTTTCTTT. Protein sequence: CASSSDTEAFF.

The V gene is TRBV9, the J gene TRBJ2-7; 7 bases fit TRBD2. Germline CDR1 reads SGDLS; CDR2 reads YYNGEE. V shed 4 bases, J shed 4 bases, and the junction held 11 bases outside the gene matches. The CDR3 sequence is 15 residues long. CDR3 in DNA: TGTGCCAGCAGCCCCCGCGGGAGTGAGCAATACGAGCAGTACTTC. Translating it yields CASSPRGSEQYEQYF.

CDR3 in amino acids: CASSLLSGEQFF. DNA for the CDR3: TGTGCCAGCAGTTTACTCAGTGGTGAGCAGTTCTTC. The rearrangement uses TRBV28 and TRBJ2-1; unclear D gene. The V and J ends lost 2 bases and 9 bases respectively, with 8 bases between them. CDR1 MDHEN and CDR2 SYDVKM come from the germline V gene. This CDR3 is built from 12 residues.

The rearrangement joins TRBV5-1 to TRBJ2-1; D not resolved. The CDR3 extends over 12 amino acids. V was trimmed by 3 bases and J by 8 bases, leaving 9 bases between them. The germline V gene has CDR1 SGHRS and CDR2 YFSETQ. This CDR3 reads CASSYVMDEQFF. The CDR3 DNA sequence: TGCGCCAGCAGCTACGTGATGGATGAGCAGTTCTTC.

The chain is built from TRBV1 and TRBJ2-7; TRBD1 is the table's D call and was not checked against the DNA. TRBV1 corresponds to a pseudogene. CDR3 length: 14 amino acids. CDR3 DNA sequence: TGCACCAGATCAGCAGGGACCCCAGCAGGCGAGCAGTACTTC. Translating it yields CTRSAGTPAGEQYF.

The chain employs TRBV21-1 and TRBJ2-2. TRBV21-1 is a pseudogene. The CDR3 has 16 amino acids. The chain's CDR3 is CASSLRSFEMTGELFF. The CDR3 DNA follows: TGTGCCAGCAGCCTTAGATCTTTCGAGATGACCGGGGAGCTGTTTTTT.

The CDR3 region is CASSLSAEGRGYTF. CDR3 sequence (DNA): TGTGCCAGCAGTTTAAGTGCGGAGGGGAGGGGCTACACCTTC. The chain employs TRBV12-3 or TRBV12-4 and TRBJ1-2, with a tentative D call TRBD1 (5 bases). The CDR3 is 14 amino acids. Between the trimmed V and J ends, which lost 2 bases and 8 bases, there was a span of 15 bases.

This CDR3 reads CASRETTLAKNIQYF. The CDR3 coding sequence is TGTGCCAGCAGGGAGACTACCCTAGCCAAAAACATTCAGTACTTC. This sequence joins TRBV2 and TRBJ2-4; D might be TRBD2 (5 bases). The CDR3 is made up of 15 amino acids. V was shortened by 6 bases and J by 0 bases, with 12 bases between the two germline ends. Germline V gene lookup returns CDR1 SNHLY and CDR2 FYNNEI.

This chain uses TRBV29-1 with TRBJ1-1, with no clear D. Germline loops: CDR1 SQVTM, CDR2 ANQGSEA. Between the trimmed V and J ends, which lost 4 bases and 2 bases, there was a span of 5 bases. This CDR3 region has 11 residues. CDR3 in DNA: TGCAGCGTTGCGGTTAACACTGAAGCTTTCTTT. Encoded protein: CSVAVNTEAFF.

The chain couples TRBV30 to TRBJ2-1; the D gene is possibly TRBD1 (6 bases). Trimming took off 0 bases at V and 0 bases at J, with 9 bases between the two ends. Germline V lookup: CDR1 GTSNPN, CDR2 SVGIG (reference sequence). The CDR3 totals 15 residues. The CDR3 protein is CAWSVGQSSYNEQFF. DNA for the CDR3: TGTGCCTGGAGTGTAGGACAGTCCTCCTACAATGAGCAGTTCTTC.

This chain joins TRBV6-5 and TRBJ1-2; D ambiguous. Germline CDR1 and CDR2: MNHEY and SVGAGI. CDR3 size: 15 residues. V lost 2 bases to trimming and J lost 6 bases, with 16 bases between them. The CDR3 protein is CASSYGSGTVDGYTF. The CDR3 DNA reads as TGTGCCAGCAGTTACGGTAGCGGTACGGTCGATGGCTACACCTTC.

The chain joins TRBV3-1 to TRBJ2-5, with a tentative D call TRBD1 (5 bases). The V gene's germline CDR1 is LGHDT and CDR2 YNNKEL (reference sequence). The CDR3 contains 13 residues. V was trimmed by 3 bases and J by 5 bases, leaving 10 bases between them. DNA of the CDR3: TGTGCCAGCAGCCATGAAAGACAGGAGACCCAGTACTTC. Translation: CASSHERQETQYF.

V usage is TRBV11-1 and J usage is TRBJ2-2; tentatively, D is TRBD2 (5 bases). Per the germline V gene, CDR1 is SGHAT and CDR2 is FQDESV (reference sequence). The V end was cut by 4 bases, the J end by 6 bases, with 15 bases between. The CDR3 is 15 amino acids. DNA of the CDR3: TGTGCCAGCAGCTCAGTGGGCTCGGGGTCCGGGGAGCTGTTTTTT. Translation: CASSSVGSGSGELFF.

The V call is TRBV2, the J call TRBJ2-6; D not resolved. V was clipped by 6 bases and J by 1 base, with 10 bases between them. Germline CDR1 and CDR2: SNHLY and FYNNEI. This CDR3 comprises 15 residues. This CDR3 reads CASSGDFSGANVLTF. Written as DNA, the CDR3 is TGTGCCAGCAGCGGAGACTTTTCTGGGGCCAACGTCCTGACTTTC.

This chain joins TRBV27 and TRBJ1-2; D call uncertain. This CDR3 is built from 12 residues. Germline V gene data show CDR1 as MNHEY and CDR2 as SMNVEV (reference sequence). Trimming removed 6 bases at V and 1 base at J, with 6 bases between. The CDR3 DNA follows: TGTGCCAGCAGCCAGAGTAACTATGGCTACACCTTC. This gives the protein CASSQSNYGYTF.

The chain has TRBV11-3 and TRBJ2-2; D is unresolved. Germline V lookup: CDR1 SGHNT, CDR2 YENEEA. This CDR3 has 16 amino acids. The V and J ends lost 5 bases and 1 base respectively, with 14 bases between them. The CDR3 DNA sequence: TGTGCCAGCAGCCCCTTAGGACCCCAGAACACCGGGGAGCTGTTTTTT. Translating gives CASSPLGPQNTGELFF.

The chain carries TRBV29-1 and TRBJ2-1; 8 bases match TRBD2. The CDR3 is made up of 16 amino acids. Germline assignment: CDR1 SQVTM and CDR2 ANQGSEA. The V gene end was trimmed by 2 bases and the J gene end by 7 bases; junction bases not matched to a gene: 13. CDR3 protein: CSVERRTSGSFNEQFF. DNA of the CDR3: TGCAGCGTTGAACGACGCACGAGCGGGAGTTTTAATGAGCAGTTCTTC.

This chain links TRBV30 with TRBJ2-7; D remains unclear. Between the trimmed V and J ends, which lost 0 bases and 3 bases, there was a span of 3 bases. CDR1 is GTSNPN and CDR2 is SVGIG in the germline V gene (reference sequence). CDR3 size: 11 residues. The CDR3 nucleotides read TGTGCCTGGAGTGTTGACTACGAGCAGTACTTC. Translated, it gives CAWSVDYEQYF.

This rearrangement joins TRBV29-1 to TRBJ1-6; possible D gene TRBD1, 5 bases. Trimming left V 6 bases short and J 7 bases short, with 19 bases between. There are 15 residues in the CDR3. CDR1 is SQVTM and CDR2 is ANQGSEA in the germline V gene. CDR3 in DNA: TGCAGCGTGTCATGGGACCAGGAGGGAAATTCACCCCTCCACTTT. Amino acids: CSVSWDQEGNSPLHF.

The chain employs TRBV20-1 and TRBJ2-3; no firm D call. This CDR3 is built from 13 residues. Germline V gene lookup returns CDR1 DFQATT and CDR2 SNEGSKA (reference sequence). The V end was cut by 0 bases, the J end by 3 bases, with 7 bases between. In nucleotides, the CDR3 is TGCAGTGCTAGAGATCGGTCTACAGATACGCAGTATTTT. Protein sequence: CSARDRSTDTQYF.

The chain employs TRBV18 and TRBJ1-2, with TRBD1 identical over 11 bases. With 6 bases clipped from V and 1 base from J, the junction kept 4 bases outside the gene matches. The CDR3 is 15 amino acids. Germline lookup yields CDR1 KGHSH and CDR2 LQKENI. CDR3 amino acids: CASSPGQGDNYGYTF. DNA of the CDR3: TGTGCCAGCTCGCCGGGACAGGGGGATAACTATGGCTACACCTTC.

The chain has TRBV9 and TRBJ2-7; D may be TRBD1 (6 bases). The CDR3 has 14 amino acids. V dropped 3 bases and J dropped 0 bases, with 10 bases sitting between them. Germline V gives CDR1 SGDLS, CDR2 YYNGEE. CDR3 DNA: TGTGCCAGCAGCGCTACAGGGAACTCCTACGAGCAGTACTTC. Translating gives CASSATGNSYEQYF.

This clonotype was recorded only once. The CDR3 loop reads CSVSSSAYEQYF. Written as DNA, the CDR3 is TGCAGCGTTTCCTCCTCGGCGTACGAGCAGTACTTC. The V gene is TRBV29-1, the J gene TRBJ2-7; D gene uncertain. This CDR3 comprises 12 residues. Trimming removed 5 bases at V and 4 bases at J, with 12 bases between. Germline V gives CDR1 SQVTM, CDR2 ANQGSEA.

V and J are TRBV25-1 and TRBJ2-1, with 7 nucleotides matching TRBD2. This CDR3 is 14 amino acids long. Per the germline V gene, CDR1 is MGHDK and CDR2 is SYGVNS. V lost 3 bases and J lost 12; bases outside the gene matches: 11. The CDR3 region is CASSDEASGRGQFF. For the CDR3, the DNA is TGTGCCAGCAGTGACGAGGCTAGCGGAAGGGGGCAGTTCTTC. Combining the CDR3 with reference TRBV25-1 and TRBJ2-1 gives the whole variable domain EADIYQTPRYLVIGTGKKITLECSQTMGHDKMYWYQQDPGMELHLIHYSYGVNSTEKGDLSSESTVSRIRTEHFPLTLESARPSHTSQYLCASSDEASGRGQFFGPGTRLTVL.

The chain combines TRBV20-1 with TRBJ1-4; D possibly corresponds to TRBD1 (5 bases). The V end lost 5 bases, the J end lost 5 bases, and 15 bases lay between the germline ends. Germline CDR1 DFQATT, CDR2 SNEGSKA (reference sequence). The CDR3 totals 14 residues. The CDR3 reads CSAPGGEENEKLFF. Written as DNA, the CDR3 is TGCAGTGCTCCCGGGGGAGAGGAGAATGAAAAACTGTTTTTT.